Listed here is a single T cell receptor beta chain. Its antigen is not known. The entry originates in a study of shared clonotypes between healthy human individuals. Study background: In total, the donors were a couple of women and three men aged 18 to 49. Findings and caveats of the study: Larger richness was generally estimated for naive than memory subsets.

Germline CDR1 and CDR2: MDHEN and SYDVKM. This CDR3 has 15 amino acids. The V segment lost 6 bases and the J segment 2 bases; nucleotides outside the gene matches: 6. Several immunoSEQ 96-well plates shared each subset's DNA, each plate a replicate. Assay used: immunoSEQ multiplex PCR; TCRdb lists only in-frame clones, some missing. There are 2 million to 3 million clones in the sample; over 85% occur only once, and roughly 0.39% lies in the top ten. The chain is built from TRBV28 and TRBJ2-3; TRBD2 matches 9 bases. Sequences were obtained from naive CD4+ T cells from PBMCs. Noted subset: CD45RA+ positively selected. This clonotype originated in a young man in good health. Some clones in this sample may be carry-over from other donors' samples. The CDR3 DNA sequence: TGTGCCAGCAGCCTTAGCGGGGGAGCCACAGATACGCAGTATTTT. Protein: CASSLSGGATDTQYF.